The source of this TCR beta chain is a study of T cells after yellow fever vaccination (dated by TCRdb to the late 2010s). Background on the whole study: Libraries from fractions with low cell numbers were prepared with the SMART-Seq v4 Ultra Low Input RNA kit. Bulk TCR alpha and beta repertoires were sequenced longitudinally to track T-cell clones before and after primary and booster YFV17D yellow fever vaccination. Blood was drawn at multiple timepoints before and after primary and secondary immunization, with bulk PBMC replicates and cell subsets isolated. Two healthy male donors made up the cohort, one aged 18 to 30 years and the other aged 30 to 40 years.

Beyond this particular receptor, the publication reports: Computational filtering was required because FACS-sorted repertoires could contain abundant contaminating clonotypes from the bulk population. After the booster, most of the clones that had expanded following primary vaccination were detected again (roughly 96% of CD4 and around 90% of CD8), which suggests that memory was broadly maintained. Only two donors were included in the study, so the extent to which the findings can be generalized is limited. A small fraction of clonotypes showed up in both the CD4 and CD8 compartments, probably as a result of convergent recombination. Compared with the primary T-cell response, the secondary T-cell response was weaker but faster, peaking on day 5 rather than day 15.

A note on this clonotype: Its antigen specificity is not known. Base quality data are lacking; no much larger clone is found one base away.

TCR cDNA was synthesized by 5'RACE template switching, through which a universal primer site and unique molecular identifiers were introduced. Priming for cDNA synthesis came from both the TCR alpha and TCR beta constant segments. Two PCR steps were used to amplify libraries, with sample barcodes and sequencing adapters being added in the second step. Sequencing of libraries was done on Illumina HiSeq 2500 (2x100 bp) or NovaSeq (2x150 bp). In the source study's methods: MIGEC handled demultiplexing of reads and collapsing into UMI consensus sequences, while MiXCR performed V(D)J alignment. Using edgeR on replicate PBMC samples, clonotypes were called vaccine-responding if FDR was below 0.01 and the log2 fold change was above 5 up to day 15. Bulk clonotypes were assigned CD4 or CD8 identity according to which sequenced CD4 or CD8 repertoire held them at higher abundance. TCRdb reprocessed the public reads (quality trimming at Q25 with fastp, clone calling with MiXCR) and kept in-frame beta chains. Each entry is one CDR3 protein sequence, shown with its most common DNA and genes. The V and J calls here are based on TCRdb, not the publication. This sample is represented by 500,000 to 650,000 distinct CDR3 sequences; 12% of them were singletons. Jointly, the top ten make up about 15% of the sample.

This specimen's treatment or condition label, per the study, means: live attenuated yellow fever vaccine strain. At each blood-draw timepoint, two biological replicates of bulk PBMCs were collected. A standard Ficoll-Paque protocol was used to isolate PBMCs from peripheral blood. TriZol was used to extract RNA from bulk PBMCs, from CD4 and CD8 fractions, and from dextramer-positive and dextramer-negative fractions. Unmatched junction bases come to 6, with V trimmed by 1 base and J by 7 bases. The germline V gene encodes CDR1 LNHNV and CDR2 YYDKDF (reference sequence). From its cysteine to its phenylalanine, the CDR3 spans 14 amino acids. The read is trimmed to its CDR3 DNA, 42 bases read in frame from base 1.

This sequence originates from a man between 25 and 39 years old who received the YFV17D yellow fever vaccine. Source: PBMCs, taken on the day of the yellow fever booster vaccination. The chain joins TRBV15 to TRBJ2-5; the junction holds 7 bases that match TRBD2. The sequenced DNA: TGTGCCACCAGCAGAGGGGGGGGAGCAGGGACCCAGTACTTC. It translates as CATSRGGGAGTQYF.